This T cell receptor beta chain stems from a study of spatial heterogeneity in lung cancer. Study at large: More beta-chain than alpha-chain sequences were consistently detected.

The ends were cut back, 4 bases at V and 5 bases at J, with 10 bases in the middle. CDR1 is KGHDR, CDR2 SFDVKD, per germline. The CDR3 length is 14 residues. In this sample, this clonotype turned up a few times. Its antigen remains unidentified. TCRdb re-analysed the 5' RACE reads in MiXCR, keeping a single row per CDR3 protein. The sample consists of about 7,800 distinct CDR3 sequences, approximately 17% of them appearing once. Study-wide points: Expanded intratumoral alpha and beta TCR counts tracked tumor mutation counts.

The time point was: sample taken at primary tumor resection. The input material, whole RNA from tumor, nontumor lung or frozen PBMC, was sequenced unsorted. The chain employs TRBV24-1 and TRBJ2-2; D is ambiguous. The material sequenced was lung tumor tissue, taken at surgery. The source is a female donor with early-stage non-small cell lung cancer. CDR3 sequence (DNA): TGTGCCACCAGTGAACCTGACCGAACCGGGGAGCTGTTTTTT. The encoded protein is CATSEPDRTGELFF.